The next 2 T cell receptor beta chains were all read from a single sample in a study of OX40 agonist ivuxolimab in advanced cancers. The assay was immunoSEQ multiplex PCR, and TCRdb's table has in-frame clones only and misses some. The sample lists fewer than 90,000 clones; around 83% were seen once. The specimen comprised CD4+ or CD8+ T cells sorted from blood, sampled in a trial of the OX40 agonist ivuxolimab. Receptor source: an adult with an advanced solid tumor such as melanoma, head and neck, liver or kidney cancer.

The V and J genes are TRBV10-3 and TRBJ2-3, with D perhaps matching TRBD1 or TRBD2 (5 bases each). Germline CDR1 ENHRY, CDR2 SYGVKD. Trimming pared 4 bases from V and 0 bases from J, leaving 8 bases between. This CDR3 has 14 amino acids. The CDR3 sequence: CAISGDGSTDTQYF. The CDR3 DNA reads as TGTGCCATCAGTGGGGACGGGAGCACAGATACGCAGTATTTT.

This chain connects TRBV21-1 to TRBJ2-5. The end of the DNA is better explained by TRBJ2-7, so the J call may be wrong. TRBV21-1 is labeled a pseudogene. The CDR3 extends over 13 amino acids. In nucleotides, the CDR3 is TGTGCCAGCAGGGGCACCGTGGGATACGAGCAGTACTTC. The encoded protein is CASRGTVGYEQYF.